This TCR beta chain was found in a study of blood T cell repertoires in COVID-19. On the study more broadly: Samples came from the United States, Italy and Spain, spanning acute and convalescent COVID-19. PBMCs, B-cell-depleted T cells, or T cells were the source of the cDNA or gDNA that made up the material.

J gave up 2 bases and V 5 bases, and 3 bases lay outside the gene matches. Germline V gives CDR1 GTSNPN, CDR2 SVGIG (reference sequence). The CDR3 length is 12 residues. Per the study methods: For nucleated cells, counts were estimated from reference gene primer amplification. Clones were read by immunoSEQ multiplex PCR, and TCRdb kept only the in-frame ones, dropping some. V and J calls plus clone size are reproduced from that table; the DNA served to infer D and trimming. The sample shows hundreds of thousands of clones, over 75% of them seen only once. Sequencing input: peripheral blood. This clonotype was obtained from a human donor in a cohort sampled during active COVID-19. The chain joins TRBV30 to TRBJ2-7; TRBD1 matches at 7 bases. The CDR3 region is CAWRDSTYEQYF. Here the CDR3 DNA reads TGTGCCTGGCGGGACAGTACCTACGAGCAGTACTTC.